The clone carrying this TCR beta chain was seen only once. The antigen is unknown. The germline gives CDR1 SEHNR, CDR2 FQNEAQ (reference sequence). J was trimmed by 3 bases and V by 5 bases; bases with no gene match: 7. This CDR3 is built from 15 residues. The source of the sample is a study of cytomegalovirus exposure and HLA in healthy donors. Study-level information: In a previous analysis, 95 million to 130 million unique TCR beta sequences were found from roughly 180 million T cells.

The PCR ran on 60 Vbeta and 13 Jbeta primers. Here immunoSEQ multiplex PCR was the method, and the copy in TCRdb shows in-frame clones only, minus some. This sample yields around 130,000 clones, of which about two thirds are seen a single time; around 7% belongs to the top ten. General observations from the study: Indistinguishable V segments such as TRBV6-2 and TRBV6-3 were excluded. The study labeled fewer than 200 TCR beta chains cytomegalovirus-associated. A later analysis found that most CMV-associated TCR beta chains appeared HLA-restricted.

The V gene is TRBV7-9, the J gene TRBJ2-7; 10 positions agree with TRBD1. Sequenced material: PBMCs. The clonotype comes from a man aged 40-49 years in good health and CMV-seropositive. Here the CDR3 reads CASSLLRDRGYEQYF. Here the CDR3 DNA reads TGTGCCAGCAGCCTCTTACGGGACAGGGGCTACGAGCAGTACTTC.